This TCR beta chain comes out of a study of cytomegalovirus exposure and HLA in healthy donors. Study information: Unique TCRs from HLA-typed donors, 65 million to 85 million of them, were held in an early data release.

The PCR employed 60 Vbeta primers together with 13 Jbeta primers. The table came from immunoSEQ multiplex PCR; TCRdb's copy has only in-frame clones and leaves some out. The sample holds over 150,000 clones, just under 80% seen once. V was pared by 3 bases and J by 9 bases, with 11 bases of the junction left unmatched. This CDR3 has 14 residues. Per germline, CDR1 SGHDT and CDR2 YYEEEE. The sequenced sample consisted of PBMCs. The receptor's source is a woman aged 45-65 years in good health and CMV-seropositive. V and J are TRBV5-6 and TRBJ2-7; 8 positions match TRBD1. The CDR3 region is CASSYRDRPAGQYF. CDR3 nucleotide sequence: TGTGCCAGCAGCTACAGGGACAGGCCGGCGGGGCAGTACTTC.